This T cell receptor (beta chain) was documented in a study of T cells in localized non-small cell lung cancer. Study-level findings and limits: An association was observed between higher blood T cell density and longer overall survival. Sequence data derive from only one tumor region, so heterogeneity remains possible. Out of the top 100 tumor clones, a median roughly 50 were seen in adjacent lung. Highest T cell clonality was seen in uninvolved adjacent lung, surpassing that measured in tumor.

Clones were sequenced by immunoSEQ multiplex PCR, and TCRdb holds only the in-frame ones, with some missing. This sample has 30,000 or so clones, with roughly 87% found just once. A remark on this clone: Its specificity is unknown.

V shed 0 bases and J shed 4 bases, with 6 bases lying between them. From germline, CDR1 is MDHEN and CDR2 SYDVKM. The CDR3 is 13 residues long. The TCR originated in a woman aged 35-70 years with stage III lung adenocarcinoma. The chain combines TRBV28 with TRBJ1-2; no reliable D call. The sequences come from peripheral blood mononuclear cells, collected before any cancer treatment. Here the CDR3 DNA reads TGTGCCAGCAGTTTATGGGCAGTCTATGGCTACACCTTC. This codes for CASSLWAVYGYTF.